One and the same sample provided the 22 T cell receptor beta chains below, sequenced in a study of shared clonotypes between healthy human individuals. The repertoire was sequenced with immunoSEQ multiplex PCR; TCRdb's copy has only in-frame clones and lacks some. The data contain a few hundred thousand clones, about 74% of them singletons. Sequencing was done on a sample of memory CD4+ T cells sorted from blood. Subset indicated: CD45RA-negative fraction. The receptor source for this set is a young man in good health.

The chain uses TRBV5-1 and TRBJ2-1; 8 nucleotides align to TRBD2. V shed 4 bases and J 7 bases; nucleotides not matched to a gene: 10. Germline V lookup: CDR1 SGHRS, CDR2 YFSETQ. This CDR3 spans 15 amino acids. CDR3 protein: CASSPGLVSQNEQFF. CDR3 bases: TGCGCCAGCAGCCCGGGACTAGTCTCGCAGAATGAGCAGTTCTTC. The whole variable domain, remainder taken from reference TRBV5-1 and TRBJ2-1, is KAGVTQTPRYLIKTRGQQVTLSCSPISGHRSVSWYQQTPGQGLQFLFEYFSETQRNKGNFPGRFSGRQFSNSRSEMNVSTLELGDSALYLCASSPGLVSQNEQFFGPGTRLTVL.

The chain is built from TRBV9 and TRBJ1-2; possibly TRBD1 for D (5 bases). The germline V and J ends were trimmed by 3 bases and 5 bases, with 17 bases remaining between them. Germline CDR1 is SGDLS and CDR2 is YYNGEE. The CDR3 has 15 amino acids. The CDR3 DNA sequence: TGTGCCAGCAGCGCCCAGGGATCTGCGACTTATGGCTACACCTTC. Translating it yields CASSAQGSATYGYTF.

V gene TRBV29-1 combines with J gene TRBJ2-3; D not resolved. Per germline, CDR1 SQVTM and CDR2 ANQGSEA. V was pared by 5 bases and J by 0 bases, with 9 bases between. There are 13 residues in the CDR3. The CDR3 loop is CSVSPSSTDTQYF. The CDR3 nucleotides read TGCAGCGTTTCTCCGTCTAGCACAGATACGCAGTATTTT.

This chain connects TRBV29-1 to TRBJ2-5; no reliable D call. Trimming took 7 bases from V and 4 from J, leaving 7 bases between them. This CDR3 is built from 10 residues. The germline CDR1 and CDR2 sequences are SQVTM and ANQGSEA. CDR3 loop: CSARIETQYF. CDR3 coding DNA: TGCAGCGCCAGAATAGAGACCCAGTACTTC.

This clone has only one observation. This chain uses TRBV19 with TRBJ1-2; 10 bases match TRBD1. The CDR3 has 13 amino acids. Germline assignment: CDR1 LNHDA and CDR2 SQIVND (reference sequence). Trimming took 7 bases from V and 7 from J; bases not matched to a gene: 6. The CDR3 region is CASKGQGDSGYTF. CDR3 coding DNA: TGTGCCAGTAAAGGACAGGGGGACTCTGGCTACACCTTC.

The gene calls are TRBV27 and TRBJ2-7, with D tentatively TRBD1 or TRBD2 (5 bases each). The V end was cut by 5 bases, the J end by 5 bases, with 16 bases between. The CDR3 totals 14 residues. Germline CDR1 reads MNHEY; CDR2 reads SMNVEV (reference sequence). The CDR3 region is CASSPRRGADEQYF. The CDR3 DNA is TGTGCCAGCAGTCCCCGTCGGGGCGCCGACGAGCAGTACTTC.

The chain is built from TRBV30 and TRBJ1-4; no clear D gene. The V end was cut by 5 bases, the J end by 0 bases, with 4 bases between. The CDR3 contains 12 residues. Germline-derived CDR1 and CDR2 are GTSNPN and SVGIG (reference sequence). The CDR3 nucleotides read TGTGCCTGGGGTGCAACTAATGAAAAACTGTTTTTT. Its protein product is CAWGATNEKLFF.

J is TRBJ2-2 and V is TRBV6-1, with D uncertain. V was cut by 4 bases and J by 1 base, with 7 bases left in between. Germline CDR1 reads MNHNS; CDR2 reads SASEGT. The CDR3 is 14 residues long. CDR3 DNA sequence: TGTGCCAGCAGTGCCATGGGGAACACCGGGGAGCTGTTTTTT. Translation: CASSAMGNTGELFF.

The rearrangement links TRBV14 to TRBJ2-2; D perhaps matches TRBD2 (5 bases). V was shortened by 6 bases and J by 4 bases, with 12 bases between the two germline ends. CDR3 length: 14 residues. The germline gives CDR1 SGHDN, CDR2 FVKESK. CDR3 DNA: TGTGCCAGCAGGGAGGATTTACGCACCGGGGAGCTGTTTTTT. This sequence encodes CASREDLRTGELFF.

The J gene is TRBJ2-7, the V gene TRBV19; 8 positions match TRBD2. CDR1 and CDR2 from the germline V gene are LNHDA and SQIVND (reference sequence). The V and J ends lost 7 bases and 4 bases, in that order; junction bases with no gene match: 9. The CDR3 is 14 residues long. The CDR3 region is CASKTGGPGYEQYF. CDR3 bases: TGTGCCAGTAAAACGGGAGGGCCGGGGTACGAGCAGTACTTC.

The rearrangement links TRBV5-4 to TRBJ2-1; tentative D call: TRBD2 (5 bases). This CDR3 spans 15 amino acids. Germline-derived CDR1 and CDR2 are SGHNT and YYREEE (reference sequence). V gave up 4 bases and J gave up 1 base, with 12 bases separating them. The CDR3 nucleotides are TGTGCCAGCAGCCAAACCGGGGATTCCTACAATGAGCAGTTCTTC. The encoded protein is CASSQTGDSYNEQFF.

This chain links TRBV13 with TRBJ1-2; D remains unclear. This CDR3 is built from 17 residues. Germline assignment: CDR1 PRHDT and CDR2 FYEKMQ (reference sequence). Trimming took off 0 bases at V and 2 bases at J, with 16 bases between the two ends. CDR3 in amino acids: CASSLGPTVSSNYGYTF. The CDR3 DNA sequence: TGTGCCAGCAGCTTAGGACCTACTGTCAGCTCAAACTATGGCTACACCTTC. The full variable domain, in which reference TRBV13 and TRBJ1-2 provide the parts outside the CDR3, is AAGVIQSPRHLIKEKRETATLKCYPIPRHDTVYWYQQGPGQDPQFLISFYEKMQSDKGSIPDRFSAQQFSDYHSELNMSSLELGDSALYFCASSLGPTVSSNYGYTFGSGTRLTVV.

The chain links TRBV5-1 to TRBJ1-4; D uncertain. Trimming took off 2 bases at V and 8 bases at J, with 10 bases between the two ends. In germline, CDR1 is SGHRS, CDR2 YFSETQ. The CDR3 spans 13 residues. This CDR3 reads CASSFPGREKLFF. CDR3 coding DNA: TGCGCCAGCAGCTTTCCAGGAAGGGAAAAACTGTTTTTT.

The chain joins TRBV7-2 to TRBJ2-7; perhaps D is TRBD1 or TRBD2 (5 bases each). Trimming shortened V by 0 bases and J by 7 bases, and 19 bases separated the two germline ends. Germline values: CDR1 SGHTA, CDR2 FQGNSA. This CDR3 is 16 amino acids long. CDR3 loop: CASSLAVGDPIGEQYF. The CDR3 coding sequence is TGTGCCAGCAGCTTAGCGGTAGGGGACCCCATCGGGGAGCAGTACTTC.

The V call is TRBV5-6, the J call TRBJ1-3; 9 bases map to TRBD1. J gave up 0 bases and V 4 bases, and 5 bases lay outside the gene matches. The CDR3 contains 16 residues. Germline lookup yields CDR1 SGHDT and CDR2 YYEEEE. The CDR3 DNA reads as TGTGCCAGCAGCCCCTCGGGACAGGGCTCTGGAAACACCATATATTTT. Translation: CASSPSGQGSGNTIYF.

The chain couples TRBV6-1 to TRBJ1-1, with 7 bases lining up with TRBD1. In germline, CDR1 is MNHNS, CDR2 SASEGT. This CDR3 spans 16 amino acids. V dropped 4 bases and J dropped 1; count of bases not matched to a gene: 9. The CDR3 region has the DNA TGTGCCAGCAGTGTACCGCGGACAGGTCCGAACACTGAAGCTTTCTTT. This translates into CASSVPRTGPNTEAFF.

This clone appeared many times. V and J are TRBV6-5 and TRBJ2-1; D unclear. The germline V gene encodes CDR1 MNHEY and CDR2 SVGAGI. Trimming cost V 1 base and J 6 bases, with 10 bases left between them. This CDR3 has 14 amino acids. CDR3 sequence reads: CASSYFGYSNEQFF. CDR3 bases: TGTGCCAGCAGTTACTTTGGCTATTCCAATGAGCAGTTCTTC.

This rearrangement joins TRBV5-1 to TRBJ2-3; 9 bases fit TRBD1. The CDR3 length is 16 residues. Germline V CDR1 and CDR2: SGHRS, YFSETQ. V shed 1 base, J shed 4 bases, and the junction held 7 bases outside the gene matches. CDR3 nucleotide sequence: TGCGCCAGCAGCTTGTCTGACAGGGGGGGCCCAGATACGCAGTATTTT. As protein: CASSLSDRGGPDTQYF.

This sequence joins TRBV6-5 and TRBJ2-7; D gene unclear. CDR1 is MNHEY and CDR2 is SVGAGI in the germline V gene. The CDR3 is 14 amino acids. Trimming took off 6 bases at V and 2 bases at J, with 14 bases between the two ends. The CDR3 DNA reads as TGTGCCAGCAGCATCGACGGAGCCCCCTACGAGCAGTACTTC. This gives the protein CASSIDGAPYEQYF.

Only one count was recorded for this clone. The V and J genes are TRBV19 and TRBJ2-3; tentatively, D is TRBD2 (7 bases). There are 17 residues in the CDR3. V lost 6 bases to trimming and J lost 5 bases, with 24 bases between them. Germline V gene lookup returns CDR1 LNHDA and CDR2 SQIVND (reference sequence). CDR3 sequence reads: CASREYWGRETGDTQYF. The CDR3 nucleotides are TGTGCCAGTAGGGAATATTGGGGGCGGGAGACCGGAGATACGCAGTATTTT.

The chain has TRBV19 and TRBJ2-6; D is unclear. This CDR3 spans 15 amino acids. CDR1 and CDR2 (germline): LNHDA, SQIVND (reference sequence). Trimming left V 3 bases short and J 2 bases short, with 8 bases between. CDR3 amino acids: CASSISVAGANVLTF. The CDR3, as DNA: TGTGCCAGTAGTATTTCCGTTGCTGGGGCCAACGTCCTGACTTTC.

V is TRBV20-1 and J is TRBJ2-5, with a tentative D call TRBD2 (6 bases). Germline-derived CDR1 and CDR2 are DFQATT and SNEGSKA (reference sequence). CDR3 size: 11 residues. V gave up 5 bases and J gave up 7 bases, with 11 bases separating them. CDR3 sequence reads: CSAGVRGTQYF. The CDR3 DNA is TGCAGTGCTGGCGTGCGGGGGACCCAGTACTTC.